What follows describes a single T cell receptor beta chain. This CDR3 has 17 amino acids. The V gene's germline CDR1 is LGHDT and CDR2 YNNKEL (reference sequence). J gave up 8 bases and V 6 bases, and 20 bases lay outside the gene matches. Participants' own reports of clinical history determined their cohort assignment. Before being deemed recovered, Cohort 3 donors had two negative PCRs, clearance, or symptom resolution. Sequencing used immunoSEQ multiplex PCR; TCRdb keeps in-frame clones, though not all of them. Counted here are roughly 290,000 clones, 75% to 90% occurring once; the ten biggest clones make up 1.7%. The data belong to a study of blood T cell repertoires in COVID-19. Across the study: Specimens from acute and convalescent COVID-19 originated in the United States, Italy and Spain.

Sequencing input: PBMCs or T cells enriched from blood (not recorded which). The receptor's source is a middle-aged woman who had recovered from COVID-19. The chain is built from TRBV3-1 (or the pseudogene TRBV3-2) and TRBJ1-2, with 8 nucleotides matching TRBD1. The CDR3 is CASRQRARDRSKDGYTF. The CDR3 DNA reads TGTGCCAGCAGGCAAAGGGCCAGGGACAGGTCTAAAGACGGCTACACCTTC.